This TCR beta chain was recovered during a study of shared clonotypes between healthy human individuals. Findings and caveats of the study: Relative to clonotypes present in all four donors, those not shared had lower generation probabilities.

The study drew its donors from healthy HIV-negative adults without recent acute infections or vaccinations. Germline V gene lookup returns CDR1 LNHDA and CDR2 SQIVND (reference sequence). Trimming cost V 5 bases and J 1 base; bases outside gene matches: 5. The CDR3 loop spans 15 amino acids. About this clone: What it recognizes is unknown.

Genomic DNA from each subset was divided evenly over several immunoSEQ plates. Measured with immunoSEQ multiplex PCR; TCRdb has only the in-frame clones, and not every one. The sample holds around 1.4 million clones, approximately 98.5% seen once. Sequenced input: naive CD4+ T cells sorted from blood. Sample subset: CD45RA+ positively selected. This sequence was found in a man aged 30 to 45 in good health. The chain joins TRBV19 to TRBJ1-5; 7 bases are shared with TRBD1. CDR3 coding DNA: TGTGCCAGTAGTGGAACGACAGGGAGCAATCAGCCCCAGCATTTT. Protein product: CASSGTTGSNQPQHF. Full variable domain (rest looked up from reference TRBV19 and TRBJ1-5): DGGITQSPKYLFRKEGQNVTLSCEQNLNHDAMYWYRQDPGQGLRLIYYSQIVNDFQKGDIAEGYSVSREKKESFPLTVTSAQKNPTAFYLCASSGTTGSNQPQHFGDGTRLSIL.